This passage covers 8 T cell receptor beta chains from one sample sequenced in a study of blood T cell repertoires in COVID-19. Generated by immunoSEQ multiplex PCR, the TCRdb table keeps only in-frame clones and is missing some. The profile covers about 190,000 clones, with just under 85% appearing a single time and around 5.5% taken by the ten largest. The sample consisted of peripheral blood. The receptors were gathered from a woman in her 70s with active or convalescent COVID-19.

The V and J genes are TRBV10-1 and TRBJ2-1; 7 bases fit TRBD2. This CDR3 is built from 16 residues. The germline gives CDR1 WNHNN, CDR2 SYGVQD (reference sequence). The V gene end was trimmed by 7 bases and the J gene end by 4 bases; junction bases not matched to a gene: 13. The CDR3 region has the DNA TGCGCCAGCAAGGGCCATTTGCGGGAGTGGTACAATGAGCAGTTCTTC. This translates into CASKGHLREWYNEQFF.

This rearrangement joins TRBV7-2 to TRBJ1-1; possibly TRBD1 for D (6 bases). The CDR3 is 15 residues long. V was pared by 3 bases and J by 5 bases, with 16 bases between. CDR1 and CDR2 from the germline V gene are SGHTA and FQGNSA. CDR3 in amino acids: CASSFSAGVRTEAFF. The CDR3 DNA is TGTGCCAGCAGCTTTTCCGCAGGGGTGAGGACTGAAGCTTTCTTT.

This clone was picked up a small number of times. The chain is built from TRBV29-1 and TRBJ1-1; 8 bases map to TRBD1. CDR1 and CDR2 from the germline V gene are SQVTM and ANQGSEA. Trimming took 6 bases from V and 3 from J; bases not matched to a gene: 9. This CDR3 contains 14 residues. The chain's CDR3 is CSVGMGQDYTEAFF. The CDR3 region has the DNA TGCAGCGTCGGAATGGGACAGGATTACACTGAAGCTTTCTTT.

This chain joins TRBV11-2 and TRBJ2-5; D possibly corresponds to TRBD2 (7 bases). Germline CDR1 is SGHAT and CDR2 is FQNNGV. Deletions cut 8 bases from V and 1 base from J, with 17 bases between. The CDR3 has 15 amino acids. The CDR3, as DNA: TGTGCCAGCCGTCCCTGGGGGGGCCTCCAAGAGACCCAGTACTTC. The encoded protein is CASRPWGGLQETQYF.

In its sample, this clone was seen many times. This chain joins TRBV5-4 and TRBJ1-6; no clear D gene. V was trimmed by 0 bases and J by 14 bases, leaving 9 bases between them. The CDR3 runs 12 residues. Germline loops: CDR1 SGHNT, CDR2 YYREEE (reference sequence). In nucleotides, the CDR3 is TGTGCCAGCAGCTTGGAAAGTCAGGCCCTCCACTTT. Translating it yields CASSLESQALHF.

The chain is built from TRBV12-3 or TRBV12-4 and TRBJ2-2; D is undetermined. The CDR3 is 13 residues long. Trimming cost V 3 bases and J 5 bases, with 7 bases left between them. The CDR3 is CASSFTQTGELFF. In DNA, the CDR3 is TGTGCCAGCAGTTTCACGCAGACCGGGGAGCTGTTTTTT.

In its sample, this clone was seen once. The rearrangement joins TRBV27 to TRBJ2-1; D might be TRBD1 (6 bases). Germline-derived CDR1 and CDR2 are MNHEY and SMNVEV (reference sequence). There are 15 residues in the CDR3. Trimming shortened V by 6 bases and J by 4 bases, and 16 bases separated the two germline ends. The CDR3 is CASSRTGSQYNEQFF. CDR3 bases: TGTGCCAGCAGCAGAACAGGGAGCCAATACAATGAGCAGTTCTTC.

The chain joins TRBV7-2 to TRBJ2-3; D is perhaps TRBD1 (6 bases). V was pared by 4 bases and J by 2 bases, with 10 bases between. The CDR3 has 14 amino acids. Germline CDR1 is SGHTA and CDR2 is FQGNSA. CDR3 loop: CASSSTGFTDTQYF. The CDR3 nucleotides are TGTGCCAGCAGCTCAACAGGGTTCACAGATACGCAGTATTTT.